This TCR beta chain originates from a study of OX40 agonist ivuxolimab in advanced cancers. Study-level information: While on treatment, patients had intravenous ivuxolimab at 0.01 to 10 mg/kg every 2 weeks. A diagnosis of hepatocellular carcinoma, melanoma, renal cell or head and neck cancer was present in dose-escalation patients.

Data came from immunoSEQ multiplex PCR; TCRdb stores just in-frame clones and leaves some out. This repertoire shows around 90,000 clones, 90% found once; its top ten account for approximately 7.4%. Germline CDR1 and CDR2: MDHEN and SYDVKM. J gave up 0 bases and V 6 bases, and 11 bases lay outside the gene matches. There are 17 residues in the CDR3. The genes are TRBV28 and TRBJ2-7; 10 nucleotides match TRBD1. The starting material was CD4+ or CD8+ T cells sorted from blood, obtained in a trial of the OX40 agonist ivuxolimab. This TCR was sampled from an adult with an advanced solid tumor such as melanoma, head and neck, liver or kidney cancer. The CDR3 spells CASSSTLRDRGSYEQYF. CDR3 in DNA: TGTGCCAGCAGCAGCACCCTCAGGGACAGGGGCTCCTACGAGCAGTACTTC.